The 25 T cell receptor beta chains in this list originate from one sample, sequenced in a study of cytomegalovirus exposure and HLA in healthy donors. A multiplex PCR was run with 60 Vbeta primers and 13 Jbeta primers. Method: immunoSEQ multiplex PCR; TCRdb's copy keeps in-frame clones and lacks some. The top ten hold 4.9% of the sample, which has approximately 170,000 clones, around 80% seen once. Source material: PBMCs. These receptors were taken from a male donor in good health and CMV-seronegative.

The rearrangement uses TRBV5-1 and TRBJ1-6, with 8 positions matching TRBD1. V lost 5 bases to trimming and J lost 10 bases; unmatched junction nucleotides: 8. Germline lookup yields CDR1 SGHRS and CDR2 YFSETQ. The CDR3 sequence is 14 residues long. The CDR3: CASSPDRVGSPLHF. The CDR3 nucleotides read TGCGCCAGCAGTCCGGACAGGGTTGGATCACCCCTCCACTTT.

V is TRBV4-2 and J is TRBJ2-7; TRBD2 matches 10 bases. The germline V gene has CDR1 LGHNA and CDR2 YNFKEQ. This CDR3 comprises 17 residues. The trim removed 0 bases at V and 4 bases at J, leaving 9 bases unmatched. CDR3 region: CASSQDTPQRGGYEQYF. Here the CDR3 DNA reads TGTGCCAGCAGCCAAGATACCCCCCAGCGGGGGGGGTACGAGCAGTACTTC.

J is TRBJ2-3 and V is TRBV6-5; 8 bases are shared with TRBD2. The CDR3 has 15 residues. Looked up from germline, CDR1 is MNHEY and CDR2 is SVGAGI. The trim removed 5 bases at V and 2 bases at J, leaving 6 bases unmatched. As DNA, the CDR3 is TGTGCCAGCAGTGTGCAGCGGGGGCCCACAGATACGCAGTATTTT. Protein sequence: CASSVQRGPTDTQYF.

The sample holds a few counts of this clone. The chain has TRBV19 and TRBJ2-5; 7 bases align to TRBD2. The CDR3 sequence is 16 residues long. J lost 0 bases, V lost 1 base, and 5 bases had no gene match. Germline CDR1 LNHDA, CDR2 SQIVND (reference sequence). The CDR3 bases are TGTGCCAGTAGTATAGTGCACGGGGGGTACCAAGAGACCCAGTACTTC. This translates into CASSIVHGGYQETQYF.

The chain uses TRBV7-8 and TRBJ2-1; D is possibly TRBD2 (6 bases). The CDR3 contains 14 residues. CDR1 is SGHVS, CDR2 FQNEAQ, per germline. The V gene lost 5 bases and the J gene lost 0 bases, with 8 bases spanning the gap. CDR3 DNA sequence: TGTGCCAGCAGCGGGGGGAGCTCCTACAATGAGCAGTTCTTC. Protein: CASSGGSSYNEQFF.

The CDR3 spells CASSLEGGMNSPLHF. In nucleotides, the CDR3 is TGCGCCAGCAGCCTGGAGGGGGGGATGAATTCACCCCTCCACTTT. The chain uses TRBV5-1 and TRBJ1-6, with D possibly TRBD1 on 6 matching bases. This CDR3 is 15 amino acids long. V was clipped by 4 bases and J by 7 bases, with 15 bases between them. Germline CDR1 SGHRS, CDR2 YFSETQ.

The chain links TRBV6-5 to TRBJ1-3; 9 nucleotides line up with TRBD1. This CDR3 is 13 amino acids long. Unmatched junction bases numbered 2, after V lost 8 bases and J lost 3 bases. The germline CDR1 and CDR2 sequences are MNHEY and SVGAGI. The DNA of the CDR3 is TGTGCCAGCGTGGGACAGGGTGGAAACACCATATATTTT. It codes for CASVGQGGNTIYF.

This clone turned up a few times. V and J are TRBV6-1 and TRBJ1-3; 9 nucleotides match TRBD1. Germline V gives CDR1 MNHNS, CDR2 SASEGT. The ends lost 5 bases at V and 8 bases at J; junction bases unmatched: 7. The CDR3 length is 14 residues. This CDR3 reads CASSQDRGRDTIYF. The CDR3 nucleotides read TGTGCCAGCAGTCAGGACAGGGGAAGGGACACCATATATTTT.

The CDR3 region has the DNA TGTGCCAGCAGTGACTCGAAATCGGGGAATTCACCCCTCCACTTT. It specifies CASSDSKSGNSPLHF. V usage is TRBV6-4 and J usage is TRBJ1-6; unclear D gene. The CDR3 is made up of 15 amino acids. Trimming removed 0 bases from V and 7 bases from J, with 10 bases in between. Germline V gene data show CDR1 as MRHNA and CDR2 as SNTAGT.

This sequence joins TRBV10-3 and TRBJ2-1; weak D call: TRBD2 (5 bases). In germline, CDR1 is ENHRY, CDR2 SYGVKD. V lost 0 bases and J lost 8, with 20 bases in between. The CDR3 runs 17 residues. CDR3 DNA: TGTGCCATCAGTGAGTCGCTGGTGACTACCCTTGGGCATGAGCAGTTCTTC. Its translation is CAISESLVTTLGHEQFF.

The V gene is TRBV2, the J gene TRBJ2-1, with D hard to call. V dropped 7 bases and J dropped 2 bases, with 9 bases sitting between them. The germline CDR1 and CDR2 sequences are SNHLY and FYNNEI. The CDR3 contains 13 residues. CDR3 region: CASNLGPYNEQFF. The DNA of the CDR3 is TGTGCCAGCAACCTAGGCCCCTACAATGAGCAGTTCTTC.

This chain connects TRBV27 to TRBJ1-5; TRBD1 aligns across 8 bases. The CDR3 loop spans 16 amino acids. Germline trimming cut 6 bases from V and 7 bases from J; bases unmatched to any gene: 14. Germline CDR1 reads MNHEY; CDR2 reads SMNVEV (reference sequence). The CDR3, as DNA: TGTGCCAGCAGCCCCGTTGACAGGGGCCGCCAGCAGCCCCAGCATTTT. Residues: CASSPVDRGRQQPQHF.

In its sample, this clone was seen a few times. The J gene is TRBJ2-7, the V gene TRBV7-9; D gene uncertain. V shed 10 bases and J shed 0 bases, with 13 bases lying between them. Germline V gene data show CDR1 as SEHNR and CDR2 as FQNEAQ (reference sequence). The CDR3 is made up of 13 amino acids. As DNA, the CDR3 is TGTGCCACCAACCTACGCAACTCCTACGAGCAGTACTTC. Residues: CATNLRNSYEQYF.

This rearrangement joins TRBV28 to TRBJ1-2; the match to TRBD1 covers 7 bases. Germline V lookup: CDR1 MDHEN, CDR2 SYDVKM. Trimming at V came to 2 bases and at J to 2 bases, leaving 2 bases not matched to a gene. This CDR3 is built from 14 residues. CDR3 amino acids: CASSLGGQNYGYTF. CDR3 nucleotide sequence: TGTGCCAGCAGTTTAGGGGGACAGAACTATGGCTACACCTTC.

This sequence joins TRBV6-5 and TRBJ2-7; D call uncertain. With 6 bases removed from V and 1 base from J, the gap between germline ends came to 13 bases. The CDR3 has 14 amino acids. The germline V gene has CDR1 MNHEY and CDR2 SVGAGI. The CDR3 here is CASREATASYEQYF. In DNA form, the CDR3 reads TGTGCCAGCAGGGAAGCGACCGCTTCCTACGAGCAGTACTTC.

The chain couples TRBV28 to TRBJ2-7; TRBD2 matches 8 bases. Germline CDR1 MDHEN, CDR2 SYDVKM. CDR3 length equals 14 residues. V shed 3 bases, J shed 2 bases, and the junction held 3 bases outside the gene matches. CDR3 DNA sequence: TGTGCCAGCAGTTTCGCGGGAGGTACCTACGAGCAGTACTTC. This gives the protein CASSFAGGTYEQYF.

This chain connects TRBV7-3 to TRBJ2-1; D possibly corresponds to TRBD2 (5 bases). Germline CDR1 and CDR2: SGHTA and FQGTGA. V dropped 5 bases and J dropped 1 base, with 15 bases sitting between them. The CDR3 is made up of 16 amino acids. In DNA form, the CDR3 reads TGTGCCAGCAGCGGACTCGAGAGGTTGTCCTACAATGAGCAGTTCTTC. This codes for CASSGLERLSYNEQFF. The complete variable domain, with remaining parts taken from reference TRBV7-3 and TRBJ2-1, reads GAGVSQTPSNKVTEKGKYVELRCDPISGHTALYWYRQSLGQGPEFLIYFQGTGAADDSGLPNDRFFAVRPEGSVSTLKIQRTERGDSAVYLCASSGLERLSYNEQFFGPGTRLTVL.

This clone was seen more than once but under ten times. J is TRBJ2-3 and V is TRBV6-4, with a tentative D call TRBD2 (7 bases). Germline V lookup: CDR1 MRHNA, CDR2 SNTAGT. Trimming removed 3 bases from V and 1 base from J, with 11 bases in between. The CDR3 is 15 amino acids. DNA for the CDR3: TGTGCCAGCAGTGAAGGCGGGGGCGGCACAGATACGCAGTATTTT. This gives the protein CASSEGGGGTDTQYF.

The chain employs TRBV10-2 and TRBJ2-2, with D tentatively TRBD2 (6 bases). V lost 6 bases and J 7 bases, leaving 12 bases between the germline ends. In germline, CDR1 is WSHSY, CDR2 SAAADI. This CDR3 spans 13 amino acids. This CDR3 reads CASSKGLGGELFF. In DNA form, the CDR3 reads TGCGCCAGCAGCAAGGGACTGGGCGGGGAGCTGTTTTTT.

The rearrangement links TRBV6-5 to TRBJ2-5; 8 bases map to TRBD1. Trimming removed 2 bases from V and 4 bases from J; junction bases left unmatched: 9. This CDR3 comprises 16 residues. The V gene's germline CDR1 is MNHEY and CDR2 SVGAGI. CDR3 in DNA: TGTGCCAGCAGTTACGCTACCGGGACAGGCGTAGAGACCCAGTACTTC. Protein sequence: CASSYATGTGVETQYF.

CDR3 in amino acids: CASSQAGASRTSGRGETQYF. The CDR3 DNA is TGCGCCAGCAGCCAAGCCGGGGCTTCCCGGACTAGCGGGAGAGGAGAGACCCAGTACTTC. V gene TRBV4-1 combines with J gene TRBJ2-5, with TRBD2 matching over 13 bases. Germline loops: CDR1 MGHRA, CDR2 YSYEKL. The CDR3 spans 20 residues. The trim removed 1 base at V and 4 bases at J, leaving 15 bases unmatched.

The chain is built from TRBV28 and TRBJ2-7; D call uncertain. CDR3 length: 12 amino acids. V was cut by 5 bases and J by 3 bases, with 8 bases left in between. Germline V gene data show CDR1 as MDHEN and CDR2 as SYDVKM. The CDR3: CASSRARYEQYF. In DNA, the CDR3 is TGTGCCAGCAGTAGAGCGCGCTACGAGCAGTACTTC.

The chain combines TRBV19 with TRBJ2-3, with TRBD2 matching 11 bases. The V segment lost 5 bases and the J segment 3 bases; nucleotides outside the gene matches: 4. Germline V gene sequence: CDR1 LNHDA, CDR2 SQIVND (reference sequence). The CDR3 spans 15 residues. In nucleotides, the CDR3 is TGTGCCAGTAGTCTCCTAGCGGGGGGTACAGATACGCAGTATTTT. It encodes CASSLLAGGTDTQYF.

The sample holds a few counts of this clone. The V and J genes are TRBV2 and TRBJ1-1, with TRBD1 matching over 7 bases. The V gene end was trimmed by 5 bases and the J gene end by 1 base; junction bases not matched to a gene: 4. This CDR3 region has 14 residues. Germline CDR1 is SNHLY and CDR2 is FYNNEI. CDR3 sequence: CASSSQGRNTEAFF. CDR3 coding DNA: TGTGCCAGCAGTTCACAGGGGAGGAACACTGAAGCTTTCTTT.

This chain joins TRBV4-1 and TRBJ1-5; a weak D match, TRBD1 (6 bases). This CDR3 is built from 14 residues. CDR1 is MGHRA and CDR2 is YSYEKL in the germline V gene. Trimming left V 1 base short and J 6 bases short, with 10 bases between. The CDR3 loop is CASSQVGAGQPQHF. As DNA, the CDR3 is TGCGCCAGCAGCCAAGTGGGGGCTGGTCAGCCCCAGCATTTT.